Following are 21 T cell receptor beta chains from one sample sequenced in a study of spatial heterogeneity in lung cancer. Stated time point: sample taken at primary tumor resection. TCRdb ran MiXCR on the 5' RACE reads and lists one entry per CDR3 protein. The sample shows 2,000 or so distinct CDR3 sequences, approximately 7.9% of them seen only once. The specimen was normal lung tissue next to the tumor, collected at surgery. Receptors originate from a female donor with early-stage non-small cell lung cancer.

By sample share, this clonotype is medium-sized (0.01 to 0.1%). The CDR3 DNA reads TGCAGTGCTAGAGATCTCGGGACTAGCGGGAGGGTTTTAAGTGAGCAGTTCTTC. Translated, it gives CSARDLGTSGRVLSEQFF. J is TRBJ2-1 and V is TRBV20-1; 16 nucleotides line up with TRBD2. The V gene's germline CDR1 is DFQATT and CDR2 SNEGSKA (reference sequence). With 0 bases clipped from V and 9 bases from J, the junction kept 11 bases outside the gene matches. The CDR3 covers 18 residues.

This clonotype was recorded at least ten times. The chain combines TRBV19 with TRBJ2-5; no firm D call. Trimming took 5 bases from V and 4 from J, leaving 17 bases between them. Germline V gene sequence: CDR1 LNHDA, CDR2 SQIVND (reference sequence). The CDR3 is 15 amino acids. The CDR3 is CASSSPDGVGETQYF. The CDR3 DNA reads as TGTGCCAGTAGTTCACCGGACGGAGTGGGAGAGACCCAGTACTTC.

The chain couples TRBV10-3 to TRBJ2-7; 8 bases agree with TRBD2. The CDR3 contains 13 residues. The V and J ends lost 3 bases and 3 bases, in that order; junction bases with no gene match: 1. The germline V gene encodes CDR1 ENHRY and CDR2 SYGVKD. CDR3 amino acids: CAISEAGVYEQYF. Here the CDR3 DNA reads TGTGCCATCAGTGAAGCGGGAGTCTACGAGCAGTACTTC.

V and J are TRBV12-3 or TRBV12-4 and TRBJ1-6; D is possibly TRBD1 (5 bases). The CDR3 sequence is 13 residues long. Trimming left V 2 bases short and J 11 bases short, with 10 bases between. CDR3 loop: CASSLSQGTPLHF. The CDR3, as DNA: TGTGCCAGCAGTTTAAGCCAGGGTACACCCCTCCACTTT.

This clonotype ranks as large. The rearrangement joins TRBV5-1 to TRBJ2-3, with 7 bases identical to TRBD2. Germline V CDR1 and CDR2: SGHRS, YFSETQ. V shed 0 bases and J 3 bases; nucleotides not matched to a gene: 10. This CDR3 comprises 17 residues. The CDR3 spells CASSLEVPGGGTDTQYF. Here the CDR3 DNA reads TGCGCCAGCAGCTTGGAGGTGCCGGGAGGAGGGACAGATACGCAGTATTTT.

Within the sample, this clonotype is medium-sized. The V call is TRBV7-2, the J call TRBJ2-7, with 7 bases aligning to TRBD1. This CDR3 comprises 15 residues. The V gene end was trimmed by 2 bases and the J gene end by 3 bases; junction bases not matched to a gene: 7. The germline V gene encodes CDR1 SGHTA and CDR2 FQGNSA. The CDR3 coding sequence is TGTGCCAGCAGCTTAAGGACAGGTAGCAACTACGAGCAGTACTTC. Protein sequence: CASSLRTGSNYEQYF.

Relative to its sample, this clonotype is large (0.1 to 1%). This chain joins TRBV5-6 and TRBJ1-1; D unclear. Germline V lookup: CDR1 SGHDT, CDR2 YYEEEE. Trimming took 3 bases from V and 1 from J, leaving 7 bases between them. The CDR3 consists of 13 residues. The CDR3 is CASSSDANTEAFF. As DNA, the CDR3 is TGTGCCAGCAGCTCGGATGCGAACACTGAAGCTTTCTTT.

By proportion, this clonotype is medium-sized. The chain recombines TRBV5-1 with TRBJ1-2; D is unresolved. Germline V CDR1 and CDR2: SGHRS, YFSETQ. The CDR3 is 12 amino acids. The V end lost 0 bases, the J end lost 6 bases, and 6 bases lay between the germline ends. The CDR3 region is CASSLAGDGYTF. As DNA, the CDR3 is TGCGCCAGCAGCTTGGCAGGAGATGGCTACACCTTC.

This clonotype is classed as medium-sized (0.01 to 0.1%). The V gene is TRBV19, the J gene TRBJ2-3; 10 nucleotides align to TRBD2. CDR3 length: 14 residues. V was pared by 7 bases and J by 8 bases, with 9 bases of the junction left unmatched. CDR1 and CDR2 from the germline V gene are LNHDA and SQIVND (reference sequence). CDR3 coding DNA: TGTGCCAGTACCCCAGCGGGAGGGCCAGTTACGCAGTATTTT. It specifies CASTPAGGPVTQYF.

J is TRBJ2-6 and V is TRBV11-1, with D possibly TRBD1 on 6 matching bases. The CDR3 runs 18 residues. Germline loops: CDR1 SGHAT, CDR2 FQDESV (reference sequence). V was cut by 2 bases and J by 0 bases, with 14 bases left in between. CDR3 loop: CASSLRQEAFSGANVLTF. The CDR3 region has the DNA TGTGCCAGCAGCTTACGACAGGAGGCCTTCTCTGGGGCCAACGTCCTGACTTTC.

By sample share, this clonotype is medium-sized. The V and J genes are TRBV7-2 and TRBJ2-2; possible D gene TRBD1, 6 bases. The CDR3 sequence is 14 residues long. The germline gives CDR1 SGHTA, CDR2 FQGNSA. V dropped 3 bases and J dropped 4 bases, with 9 bases sitting between them. The CDR3 DNA is TGTGCCAGCAGCTTTTCAGGGGTCACCGGGGAGCTGTTTTTT. Its protein product is CASSFSGVTGELFF.

CDR3 protein: CASSPRTAGANVLTF. In nucleotides, the CDR3 is TGTGCCAGCAGTCCCCGGACAGCCGGGGCCAACGTCCTGACTTTC. The chain employs TRBV6-5 and TRBJ2-6, with D possibly matching TRBD1 (6 bases). The CDR3 loop spans 15 amino acids. V was trimmed by 5 bases and J by 4 bases, leaving 12 bases between them. CDR1 and CDR2 (germline): MNHEY, SVGAGI.

This clonotype is judged medium-sized. The chain links TRBV28 to TRBJ1-5, with D hard to call. The germline gives CDR1 MDHEN, CDR2 SYDVKM. With 3 bases removed from V and 5 bases from J, the gap between germline ends came to 14 bases. The CDR3 sequence is 15 residues long. CDR3 region: CASSLTGILDQPQHF. As DNA, the CDR3 is TGTGCCAGCAGTTTGACGGGGATCCTCGATCAGCCCCAGCATTTT.

This clonotype was seen only a few times. This chain uses TRBV20-1 with TRBJ2-3; D is undetermined. Germline CDR1 DFQATT, CDR2 SNEGSKA (reference sequence). Trimming removed 5 bases at V and 4 bases at J, with 7 bases between. The CDR3 extends over 11 amino acids. Written as DNA, the CDR3 is TGCAGTGCTGGGATCCCAGATACGCAGTATTTT. Its protein product is CSAGIPDTQYF.

This clonotype is termed medium-sized (0.01 to 0.1%). The V call is TRBV9, the J call TRBJ2-3; possibly TRBD1 for D (5 bases). The V and J ends lost 0 bases and 0 bases respectively, with 14 bases between them. CDR1 is SGDLS and CDR2 is YYNGEE in the germline V gene. The CDR3 totals 17 residues. CDR3 region: CASSVVPGRSSTDTQYF. DNA of the CDR3: TGTGCCAGCAGCGTAGTCCCAGGGCGTTCTAGCACAGATACGCAGTATTTT.

With regard to this clonotype: This sequence may be a read error, since a much larger clone differs from it by one base. The chain links TRBV5-1 to TRBJ2-2, with 7 nucleotides matching TRBD1. The CDR3 runs 17 residues. Germline CDR1 reads SGHRS; CDR2 reads YFSETQ. Written as DNA, the CDR3 is TGCGCCAGCAGCTCCCCGACAGGGTCGGCGAACACCGGGGAGCTGTCTTTT. Translated: CASSSPTGSANTGELSF.

By sample fraction, this clonotype is medium-sized. This rearrangement joins TRBV9 to TRBJ2-3; D not resolved. Germline-derived CDR1 and CDR2 are SGDLS and YYNGEE. The V and J ends lost 0 bases and 7 bases respectively, with 12 bases between them. This CDR3 region has 14 residues. In DNA, the CDR3 is TGTGCCAGCAGCGTAGATGGGCTAGGTTATACGCAGTATTTT. Translated, it gives CASSVDGLGYTQYF.

By share, this clonotype counts as medium-sized. The CDR3 DNA follows: TGTGCCAGCAGTACTAGCGGACCCTACGAGCAGTACTTC. This sequence encodes CASSTSGPYEQYF. This chain connects TRBV28 to TRBJ2-7; 8 bases match TRBD2. V was pared by 5 bases and J by 2 bases, with 2 bases of the junction left unmatched. Germline CDR1 reads MDHEN; CDR2 reads SYDVKM. The CDR3 contains 13 residues.

Relative to its sample, this clonotype is medium-sized (0.01 to 0.1%). V and J are TRBV12-3 or TRBV12-4 and TRBJ2-5, with D possibly matching TRBD2 (6 bases). CDR3 length: 14 amino acids. V lost 7 bases and J 3 bases, leaving 15 bases between the germline ends. The CDR3 is CASMRRWGEETQYF. CDR3 DNA: TGTGCCAGCATGAGAAGGTGGGGGGAAGAGACCCAGTACTTC.

This clonotype is classed as medium-sized. The chain carries TRBV5-4 and TRBJ2-3; 8 bases align to TRBD2. The CDR3 has 16 amino acids. The germline CDR1 and CDR2 sequences are SGHNT and YYREEE (reference sequence). Unmatched junction bases numbered 9, after V lost 0 bases and J lost 6 bases. Written as DNA, the CDR3 is TGTGCCAGCAGCTTGGGAGGGACTAGGCTACAGGATACGCAGTATTTT. It yields the protein CASSLGGTRLQDTQYF.

By proportion, this clonotype is medium-sized (0.01 to 0.1%). The chain uses TRBV20-1 and TRBJ2-1; TRBD2 aligns across 12 bases. This CDR3 is built from 15 residues. Per the germline V gene, CDR1 is DFQATT and CDR2 is SNEGSKA (reference sequence). V was clipped by 0 bases and J by 9 bases; unmatched bases: 6. In nucleotides, the CDR3 is TGCAGTGCTAGAGATAGGCTAGCGGGAGGGCCTGAGCAGTTCTTC. Protein product: CSARDRLAGGPEQFF.